The sequence of this T cell receptor beta chain was determined in a study of T cells in localized non-small cell lung cancer. About this clone: Its antigen is unidentified.

Here immunoSEQ multiplex PCR was the method, and the copy in TCRdb shows in-frame clones only, minus some. The table records around 90,000 clones, 80% of them present only once. Study results and caveats: Appearing in adjacent lung were a median roughly 57 of the top 100 tumor clones.

Germline V lookup: CDR1 SGHVS, CDR2 FNYEAQ. The ends lost 5 bases at V and 2 bases at J; junction bases unmatched: 6. The CDR3 is 16 amino acids. The rearrangement links TRBV7-6 to TRBJ2-2, with 9 bases matching TRBD2. This TCR was sampled from a man between 40 and 69 years old with stage II squamous cell lung carcinoma. This specimen consisted of PBMCs, obtained before any cancer treatment. The CDR3 bases are TGTGCCAGCAGCCCCCGACTAGCGGAAAACACCGGGGAGCTGTTTTTT. Protein: CASSPRLAENTGELFF.